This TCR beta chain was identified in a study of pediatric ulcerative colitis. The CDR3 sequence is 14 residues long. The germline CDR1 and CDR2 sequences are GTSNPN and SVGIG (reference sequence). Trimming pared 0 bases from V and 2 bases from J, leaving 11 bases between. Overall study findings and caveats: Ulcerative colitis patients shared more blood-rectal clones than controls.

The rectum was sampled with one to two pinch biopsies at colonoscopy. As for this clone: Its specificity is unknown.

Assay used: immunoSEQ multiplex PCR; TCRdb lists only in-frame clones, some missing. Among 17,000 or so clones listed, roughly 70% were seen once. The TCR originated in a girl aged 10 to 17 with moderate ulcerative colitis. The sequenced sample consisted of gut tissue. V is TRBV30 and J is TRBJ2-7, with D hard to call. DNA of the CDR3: TGTGCCTGGAGTGTAAAAGGGTCCGCCTACGAGCAGTACTTC. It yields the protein CAWSVKGSAYEQYF. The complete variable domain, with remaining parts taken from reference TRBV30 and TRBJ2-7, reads SQTIHQWPATLVQPVGSPLSLECTVEGTSNPNLYWYRQAAGRGLQLLFYSVGIGQISSEVPQNLSASRPQDRQFILSSKKLLLSDSGFYLCAWSVKGSAYEQYFGPGTRLTVT.